The clone carrying this TCR beta chain turned up a few times. The authors took one heparinised blood draw, averaging approximately 0.12 L, from each donor. What was sequenced were expressed TCRB transcripts, since all of the isolated RNA had been reverse transcribed. The data were produced by immunoSEQ multiplex PCR, yet TCRdb's version contains in-frame clones alone and is incomplete. The data show 300,000 to 400,000 clones, with 10% to 15% seen just once and more than 0.015% held by the top ten. The CDR3 runs to 14 residues. From germline, CDR1 is SEHNR and CDR2 FQNEAQ (reference sequence). After removal of 5 bases from V and 4 bases from J, the junction contained 5 bases not matched to a gene. This record comes from a study of beta chain features in type 1 diabetes.

The chain couples TRBV7-9 to TRBJ2-3; 8 bases match TRBD1. Material: naive CD4+ T cells from blood. The receptor's source is a young man in good health. CDR3 sequence: CASSLLTGADTQYF. CDR3 bases: TGTGCCAGCAGCCTCCTGACAGGGGCAGATACGCAGTATTTT.